This T cell receptor beta chain came from a study of CD8 T cells in Susac syndrome. The control participants were healthy donors, and these controls were matched with respect to both age and sex. Negative isolation was used for CD8+ and CD4+ T cells, and FACS enrichment was applied to TEMRA cells. Random hexamers served to reverse transcribe about 0.5 to 1 ug RNA. Multiplex PCR with immunoSEQ amplified the TCR beta CDR3 across 54 Vbeta and 13 Jbeta. Each CDR3 protein is one row after TCRdb ran MiXCR on the immunoSEQ multiplex PCR reads. This table has some 180,000 distinct CDR3 sequences, about 95% appearing once. This TCR was sampled from a human donor in good health. The sequenced sample was CD4+ T cells from PBMCs.

This CDR3 is CSARKGSGYNEQFF. The CDR3 nucleotides read TGCAGTGCTAGAAAGGGCTCCGGATACAATGAGCAGTTCTTC. J is TRBJ2-1 and V is TRBV20-1, with D unresolved. Trimming took 2 bases from V and 4 from J, leaving 12 bases between them. Germline V gene lookup returns CDR1 DFQATT and CDR2 SNEGSKA (reference sequence). The CDR3 is 14 amino acids.